The 8 T cell receptor beta chains presented below share a single source sample, sequenced in a study of PD-L1 blockade in urothelial cancer (dated by TCRdb to about 2017). The label giving this sample's time point can be read as: pretreatment peripheral blood. Preparation of the library involved the immunoSEQ multiplex PCR assay. The table comes from immuneACCESS by way of TCRdb, which keeps in-frame sequences with V and J called. Part of the clones is missing from these tables; in studies checked, under half for an unresolved V gene and the rest for unknown reasons. The table for this sample lists around 82,000 clones; 84% of them were counted only once. Of the sample, approximately 2.1% falls within the top ten clones. The specimen was PBMCs, collected around atezolizumab (anti-PD-L1) treatment. These TCRs come from a man aged 55 to 69 with urothelial cancer.

The rearrangement joins TRBV27 to TRBJ2-3; D perhaps matches TRBD2 (5 bases). V gave up 5 bases and J gave up 0 bases, with 12 bases separating them. The CDR3 has 15 amino acids. The germline V gene has CDR1 MNHEY and CDR2 SMNVEV (reference sequence). The CDR3 region is CASSLTRTSTDTQYF. DNA for the CDR3: TGTGCCAGCAGTCTCACCCGGACTAGCACAGATACGCAGTATTTT.

The chain combines TRBV20-1 with TRBJ1-2; the D is unclear. This CDR3 comprises 11 residues. V was trimmed by 1 base and J by 6 bases, leaving 6 bases between them. Germline CDR1 and CDR2: DFQATT and SNEGSKA (reference sequence). For the CDR3, the DNA is TGCAGTGCTAGAGCTCAGGATGGCTACACCTTC. Its translation is CSARAQDGYTF.

This chain links TRBV25-1 with TRBJ2-3, with TRBD2 as a possible D gene (6 bases). V was clipped by 4 bases and J by 3 bases, with 11 bases between them. The germline CDR1 and CDR2 sequences are MGHDK and SYGVNS. This CDR3 region has 14 residues. The CDR3 DNA reads TGTGCCAGCAGTGCCGGGAGACTTACAGATACGCAGTATTTT. Residues: CASSAGRLTDTQYF. The whole variable domain, filled in from reference TRBV25-1 and TRBJ2-3, reads EADIYQTPRYLVIGTGKKITLECSQTMGHDKMYWYQQDPGMELHLIHYSYGVNSTEKGDLSSESTVSRIRTEHFPLTLESARPSHTSQYLCASSAGRLTDTQYFGPGTRLTVL.

The chain combines TRBV7-9 with TRBJ2-5; tentatively, D is TRBD2 (6 bases). V shed 0 bases and J shed 4 bases, with 12 bases lying between them. This CDR3 has 15 amino acids. Germline lookup yields CDR1 SEHNR and CDR2 FQNEAQ (reference sequence). The CDR3 DNA sequence: TGTGCCAGCAGCTTAGCGATGATCGGGGGAGAGACCCAGTACTTC. Its translation: CASSLAMIGGETQYF.

This rearrangement joins TRBV19 to TRBJ1-1, with D possibly being TRBD1 (6 bases). The CDR3 loop spans 15 amino acids. V was clipped by 1 base and J by 0 bases, with 9 bases between them. The germline V gene encodes CDR1 LNHDA and CDR2 SQIVND (reference sequence). This CDR3 is CASSIGGGMNTEAFF. CDR3 nucleotides: TGTGCCAGTAGTATAGGAGGGGGAATGAACACTGAAGCTTTCTTT.

This clone was recorded once. The chain links TRBV15 to TRBJ2-2; 10 bases line up with TRBD1. The V gene end was trimmed by 3 bases and the J gene end by 5 bases; junction bases not matched to a gene: 9. Germline CDR1 is LNHNV and CDR2 is YYDKDF (reference sequence). The CDR3 is 17 residues long. CDR3 coding DNA: TGTGCCACCAGCAGGGACGAAAGGACAGGGGGGACCGGGGAGCTGTTTTTT. Protein: CATSRDERTGGTGELFF.

The chain has TRBV5-1 and TRBJ2-7; 7 nucleotides align to TRBD1. The length of the CDR3 is 12 residues. V was pared by 3 bases and J by 9 bases, with 6 bases of the junction left unmatched. From germline, CDR1 is SGHRS and CDR2 YFSETQ. The CDR3 here is CASSSSGQAQYF. In DNA, the CDR3 is TGCGCCAGCAGCTCTTCCGGACAGGCGCAGTACTTC.

The V call is TRBV7-9, the J call TRBJ2-7, with 9 nucleotides matching TRBD2. V was pared by 0 bases and J by 3 bases, with 12 bases of the junction left unmatched. The CDR3 totals 18 residues. Looked up from germline, CDR1 is SEHNR and CDR2 is FQNEAQ (reference sequence). CDR3 in DNA: TGTGCCAGCAGCTTAGCGCGGATGGGAGCGGGAGGTGTCTACGAGCAGTACTTC. It specifies CASSLARMGAGGVYEQYF.